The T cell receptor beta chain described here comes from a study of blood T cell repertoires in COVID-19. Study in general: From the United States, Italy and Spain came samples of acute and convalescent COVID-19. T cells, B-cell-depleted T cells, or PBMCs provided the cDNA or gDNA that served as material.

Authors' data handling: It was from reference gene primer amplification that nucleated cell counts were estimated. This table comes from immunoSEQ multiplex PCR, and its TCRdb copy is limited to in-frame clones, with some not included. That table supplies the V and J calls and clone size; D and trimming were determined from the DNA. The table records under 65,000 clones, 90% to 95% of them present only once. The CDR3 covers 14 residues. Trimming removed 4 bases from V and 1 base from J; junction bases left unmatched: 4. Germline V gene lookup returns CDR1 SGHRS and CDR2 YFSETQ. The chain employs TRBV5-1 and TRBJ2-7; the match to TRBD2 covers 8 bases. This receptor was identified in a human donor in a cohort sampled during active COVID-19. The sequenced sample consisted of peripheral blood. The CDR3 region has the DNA TGCGCCAGCAGCGGCGGCGGGGGGTCCTACGAGCAGTACTTC. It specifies CASSGGGGSYEQYF. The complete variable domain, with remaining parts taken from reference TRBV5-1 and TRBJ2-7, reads KAGVTQTPRYLIKTRGQQVTLSCSPISGHRSVSWYQQTPGQGLQFLFEYFSETQRNKGNFPGRFSGRQFSNSRSEMNVSTLELGDSALYLCASSGGGGSYEQYFGPGTRLTVT.